This entry lists 10 T cell receptor beta chains sequenced from one sample in a study. Method: immunoSEQ multiplex PCR; TCRdb's copy keeps in-frame clones and lacks some. The data contain tens of thousands of clones, 90% to 95% of them singletons. Sample: PBMCs. The source of these receptors is a man in his forties or fifties with rheumatoid arthritis.

The CDR3 is CASSQNGAGGQPQHF. For the CDR3, the DNA is TGCGCCAGCAGCCAGAACGGGGCCGGCGGTCAGCCCCAGCATTTT. V is TRBV4-3 and J is TRBJ1-5, with D maybe TRBD1 (5 bases). The CDR3 totals 15 residues. Between the trimmed V and J ends, which lost 3 bases and 6 bases, there was a span of 15 bases. Germline V gives CDR1 LGHNA, CDR2 YSLEER.

The rearrangement uses TRBV9 and TRBJ2-1, with 8 bases lining up with TRBD2. Germline V lookup: CDR1 SGDLS, CDR2 YYNGEE. The CDR3 is 17 residues long. Trimming at V came to 3 bases and at J to 4 bases, leaving 12 bases not matched to a gene. The CDR3, as DNA: TGTGCCAGCAGCGCCCGTGGCAGCGGGAGAGGTTACAATGAGCAGTTCTTC. Protein: CASSARGSGRGYNEQFF.

The sample holds one count of this clone. The chain carries TRBV28 and TRBJ1-2; D gene ambiguous. Trimming pared 2 bases from V and 2 bases from J, leaving 6 bases between. Germline values: CDR1 MDHEN, CDR2 SYDVKM. The CDR3 covers 13 residues. CDR3 amino acids: CASSLVGNYGYTF. The CDR3 coding sequence is TGTGCCAGCAGTTTAGTGGGGAACTATGGCTACACCTTC.

The rearrangement uses TRBV9 and TRBJ2-7; TRBD1 matches at 8 bases. Per the germline V gene, CDR1 is SGDLS and CDR2 is YYNGEE. The CDR3 length is 15 residues. The trim removed 4 bases at V and 9 bases at J, leaving 15 bases unmatched. The CDR3 region has the DNA TGTGCCAGCAGCCCTTCAGGGACAGGCCTTTTCGGGCAGTACTTC. It encodes CASSPSGTGLFGQYF.

This clone was seen a single time. The chain recombines TRBV19 with TRBJ2-5; no firm D call. V lost 5 bases to trimming and J lost 5 bases, with 3 bases between them. CDR3 length: 10 amino acids. Germline CDR1 LNHDA, CDR2 SQIVND (reference sequence). CDR3 residues: CASSYETQYF. CDR3 nucleotides: TGTGCCAGTAGTTACGAGACCCAGTACTTC.

V gene TRBV2 combines with J gene TRBJ1-2, with 8 bases fitting TRBD1. Germline-derived CDR1 and CDR2 are SNHLY and FYNNEI. After removal of 10 bases from V and 10 bases from J, the junction contained 17 bases not matched to a gene. This CDR3 is 14 amino acids long. This CDR3 reads CATKGQARALFYTF. In DNA form, the CDR3 reads TGTGCCACCAAGGGACAGGCCCGCGCCCTGTTCTACACCTTC.

The chain links TRBV18 to TRBJ1-4; weak D call: TRBD1 (5 bases). The CDR3 extends over 15 amino acids. In germline, CDR1 is KGHSH, CDR2 LQKENI. V was pared by 5 bases and J by 4 bases, with 14 bases between. DNA for the CDR3: TGTGCCAGCTCATTAACCGGGACGAATAATGAAAAACTGTTTTTT. Its protein is CASSLTGTNNEKLFF.

A single count supports this clone. This chain joins TRBV6-6 and TRBJ2-1; 10 nucleotides agree with TRBD2. Trimming took 7 bases from V and 2 from J; bases not matched to a gene: 8. CDR3 length: 16 residues. Per germline, CDR1 MNHNY and CDR2 SVGAGI (reference sequence). CDR3 in amino acids: CASILTSGFPYNEQFF. CDR3 DNA: TGTGCCAGCATTCTGACTAGCGGGTTCCCCTACAATGAGCAGTTCTTC.

The chain is built from TRBV5-1 and TRBJ1-4; 7 bases line up with TRBD1. Per the germline V gene, CDR1 is SGHRS and CDR2 is YFSETQ. The V and J ends lost 0 bases and 3 bases, in that order; junction bases with no gene match: 2. The CDR3 extends over 15 amino acids. CDR3 sequence: CASSLADRPNEKLFF. CDR3 sequence (DNA): TGCGCCAGCAGCTTGGCGGACAGGCCTAATGAAAAACTGTTTTTT.

This chain joins TRBV5-1 and TRBJ2-7; 8 bases fit TRBD1. Germline loops: CDR1 SGHRS, CDR2 YFSETQ. V dropped 3 bases and J dropped 6; count of bases not matched to a gene: 5. There are 13 residues in the CDR3. The CDR3 region is CASSSGQDSEQYF. DNA of the CDR3: TGCGCCAGCAGCTCGGGACAGGACTCCGAGCAGTACTTC.